This TCR beta chain appears in the sequencing data of a study of cytomegalovirus exposure and HLA in healthy donors. Study conclusions and caveats: Based on reports, TCR beta sequences accurately predicted HLA-A and HLA-B alleles for most subjects. An analysis was carried out at a later point. It showed that HLA-associated TCR beta chains were more clonally expanded than equally common non-associated chains. Analyses of presence and absence presupposed an approximately uniform sequencing depth across donors. Earlier analysis yielded a pattern in which most TCR beta V segments were productive about 90% or about 30% of the time.

As to this clone: Its cognate antigen is unknown.

The PCR made use of 60 Vbeta and 13 Jbeta primers. Sequencing was performed with immunoSEQ multiplex PCR; in TCRdb, only in-frame clones are kept and a portion is missing. The repertoire has about 140,000 clones, roughly 75% of them found once; the top ten carry 2.5% to 4%. Germline V gives CDR1 SEHNR, CDR2 FQNEAQ (reference sequence). The CDR3 has 17 amino acids. The V gene end was trimmed by 5 bases and the J gene end by 2 bases; junction bases not matched to a gene: 8. This chain connects TRBV7-9 to TRBJ2-3, with 12 positions matching TRBD2. The receptor was derived from a man aged 40-50 years in good health and CMV-seronegative. The specimen sequenced was PBMCs. This CDR3 is CASSPWTSGELTDTQYF. In DNA form, the CDR3 reads TGTGCCAGCAGCCCCTGGACTAGCGGGGAGCTCACAGATACGCAGTATTTT. Full variable domain (rest looked up from reference TRBV7-9 and TRBJ2-3): DTGVSQNPRHKITKRGQNVTFRCDPISEHNRLYWYRQTLGQGPEFLTYFQNEAQLEKSRLLSDRFSAERPKGSFSTLEIQRTEQGDSAMYLCASSPWTSGELTDTQYFGPGTRLTVL.